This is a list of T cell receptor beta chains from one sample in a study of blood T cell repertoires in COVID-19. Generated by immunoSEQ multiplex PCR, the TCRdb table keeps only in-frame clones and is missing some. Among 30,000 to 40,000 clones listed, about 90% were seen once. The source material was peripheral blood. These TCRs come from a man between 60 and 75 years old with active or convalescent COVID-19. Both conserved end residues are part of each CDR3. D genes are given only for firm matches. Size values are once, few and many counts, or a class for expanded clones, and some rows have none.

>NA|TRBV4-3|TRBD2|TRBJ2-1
TGCGCCAGCAGCCAAGATGGGGGAGGGCCTTACAATGAGCAGTTCTTC
CASSQDGGGPYNEQFF
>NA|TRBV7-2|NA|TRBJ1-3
TGTGCCAGCAGCGTAAAACTAGGAAACACCATATATTTT
CASSVKLGNTIYF
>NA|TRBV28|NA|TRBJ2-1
TGTGCCAGCAGTTTGCGAACAGGATACAATGAGCAGTTCTTC
CASSLRTGYNEQFF
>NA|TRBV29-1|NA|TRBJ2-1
TGCAGCGCTGTTCGGGGGGCGTGGTACAATGAGCAGTTCTTC
CSAVRGAWYNEQFF
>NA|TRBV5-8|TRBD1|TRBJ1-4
TGTGCCAGCAGCTTACCAGGGGGATCGAGAGAAAAACTGTTTTTT
CASSLPGGSREKLFF
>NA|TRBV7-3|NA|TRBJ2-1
TGTGCCAGCAGCTTAACCGCGAAAAATGAGCAGTTCTTC
CASSLTAKNEQFF
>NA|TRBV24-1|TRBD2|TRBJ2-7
TGTGCCACCAGCCAAGGGACTAGCGGTTCCTACGAGCAGTACTTC
CATSQGTSGSYEQYF
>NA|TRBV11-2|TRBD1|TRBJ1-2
TGTGCCAGCAGCTCCCAATCCCGACAGGGGGCGTTCTATGGCTACACCTTC
CASSSQSRQGAFYGYTF
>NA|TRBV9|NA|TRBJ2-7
TGTGCCAGCAGCGACCGGGACAAAAGCGTCTACGAGCAGTACTTC
CASSDRDKSVYEQYF
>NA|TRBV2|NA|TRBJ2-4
TGTGCCAGCCGCCGGTCCCGTGACATTCAGTACTTC
CASRRSRDIQYF
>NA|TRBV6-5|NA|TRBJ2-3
TGTGCCAGCAGTCGACAGGGACTTAGCATGGGTACGCAGTATTTT
CASSRQGLSMGTQYF
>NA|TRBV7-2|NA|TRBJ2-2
TGTGCCAGCAGCTTAGCAGGGGGGAACACCGGGGAGCTGTTTTTT
CASSLAGGNTGELFF
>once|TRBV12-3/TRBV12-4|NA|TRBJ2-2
TGTGCCAGCAGGGACAGCACCGGGGAGCTGTTTTTT
CASRDSTGELFF
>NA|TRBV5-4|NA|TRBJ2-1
TGTGCCAGCAGCTTATCAGTAAACAATGAGCAGTTCTTC
CASSLSVNNEQFF
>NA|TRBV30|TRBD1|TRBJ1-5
TGTGCCTCACAGGGGGCGGGTGATCAGCCCCAGCATTTT
CASQGAGDQPQHF
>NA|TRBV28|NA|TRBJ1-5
TGTGCCAGCAGTTACCGGCGCGGCAGTTTCAATCAGCCCCAGCATTTT
CASSYRRGSFNQPQHF
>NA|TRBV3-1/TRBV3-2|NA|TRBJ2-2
TGTGCCAGCAGCCAAACGAGTGGTTCCGGGGAGCTGTTTTTT
CASSQTSGSGELFF
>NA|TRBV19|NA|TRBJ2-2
TGTGCCAGTAGTCGGGCGGGAAATTCCGGGGAGCTGTTTTTT
CASSRAGNSGELFF
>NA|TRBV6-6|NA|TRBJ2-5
TGTGCCAGCAGCGCAGGGTCATTGACCCAGTACTTC
CASSAGSLTQYF
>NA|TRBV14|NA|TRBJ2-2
TGTGCCAGCAGCCAAAGGAGGGCCGGGGAGCTGTTTTTT
CASSQRRAGELFF
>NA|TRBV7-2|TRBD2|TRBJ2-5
TGTGCCAGCAGCTTAGCCCTCGCGGGAGGGCCGAGGGAGACCCAGTACTTC
CASSLALAGGPRETQYF
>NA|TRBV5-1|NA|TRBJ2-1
TGCGCCAGCAGCTTCCTTAGCGCGAACAATGAGCAGTTCTTC
CASSFLSANNEQFF
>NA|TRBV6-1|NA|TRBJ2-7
TGTGCCAGCAGTGACAGGGTTCGCGGTATGTCCTACGAGCAGTACTTC
CASSDRVRGMSYEQYF
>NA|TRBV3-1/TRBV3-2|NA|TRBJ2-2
TGTGTTTCCCGGGAGCTTACCGGGGAGCTGTTTTTT
CVSRELTGELFF
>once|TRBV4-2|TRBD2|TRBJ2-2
TGTGCCAGCAGCCAAGATCAGCTAGCGGGAGGCGGGCACGGGGAGCTGTTTTTT
CASSQDQLAGGGHGELFF
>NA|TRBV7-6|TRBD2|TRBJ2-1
TGTGCCAGCAGCTTGGGACTAGCGGGAGTCAAGGATGAGCAGTTCTTC
CASSLGLAGVKDEQFF
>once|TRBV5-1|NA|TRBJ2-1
TGCGCCAGCAGCTTACGTTTTATCCGCGGTTCATACAATGAGCAGTTCTTC
CASSLRFIRGSYNEQFF
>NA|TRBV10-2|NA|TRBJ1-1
TGCGCCAGCAAAGTACGGAGTCGGGGTGAAGCTTTCTTT
CASKVRSRGEAFF
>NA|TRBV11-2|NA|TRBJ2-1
TGTGCCAGCAGCTTAGATCAACTAGCACAGTTCTTC
CASSLDQLAQFF
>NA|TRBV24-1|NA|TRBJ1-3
TGTGCCACCAGTGATGGACGGGGAACTGGAAACACCATATATTTT
CATSDGRGTGNTIYF
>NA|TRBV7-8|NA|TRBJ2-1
TGTGCCAGCGGCAATTCGGGGGTACTTAGCGATGAGCAGTTCTTC
CASGNSGVLSDEQFF
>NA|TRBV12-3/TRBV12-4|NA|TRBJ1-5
TGTGCCAGCAGTTTAGACGGGAATCAGCCCCAGCATTTT
CASSLDGNQPQHF
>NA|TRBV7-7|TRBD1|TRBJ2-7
TGTGCCAGCAGCCCCGGGACAGGATACTACGAGCAGTACTTC
CASSPGTGYYEQYF
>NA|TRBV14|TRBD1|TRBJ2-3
TGTGCCAGCAGCCAAGCTGGACAGGGTTTGACAGATACGCAGTATTTT
CASSQAGQGLTDTQYF
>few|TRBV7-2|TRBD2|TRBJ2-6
TGTGCCAGCAGCTTAGGTAGCGGGAGCCTAAACTCTGGGGCCAACGTCCTGACTTTC
CASSLGSGSLNSGANVLTF
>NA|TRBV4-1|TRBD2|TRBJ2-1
TGCGCCAGCAGCCAAGGAGGACTAGCGAGACACAATGAGCAGTTCTTC
CASSQGGLARHNEQFF
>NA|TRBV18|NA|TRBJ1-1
TGTGCCAGCTCACCACCGTCATTGACTGAAGCTTTCTTT
CASSPPSLTEAFF
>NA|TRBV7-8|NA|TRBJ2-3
TGTGCCAGCAGAAGGGACACTTACACAGATACGCAGTATTTT
CASRRDTYTDTQYF
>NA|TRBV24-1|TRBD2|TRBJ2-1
TGTGCCACCAGTGACCCGGCGGGGGTCAGCGGGATCTACAATGAGCAGTTCTTC
CATSDPAGVSGIYNEQFF
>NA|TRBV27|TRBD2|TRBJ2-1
TGTGCCAGCAGTTGGACGGGAGGGCGGCGGTATGAGCAGTTCTTC
CASSWTGGRRYEQFF
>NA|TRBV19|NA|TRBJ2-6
TGTGCCAGTAGTATCTCTCGGTCTGGGGCCAACGTCCTGACTTTC
CASSISRSGANVLTF
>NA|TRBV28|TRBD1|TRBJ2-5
TGTGCCAGCAGTTTAGATCCTTTAGGACAGGGGCTGGAGACCCAGTACTTC
CASSLDPLGQGLETQYF
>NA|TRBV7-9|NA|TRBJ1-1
TGTGCCAGCACCCCCCTCGGGACATCGAACACTGAAGCTTTCTTT
CASTPLGTSNTEAFF
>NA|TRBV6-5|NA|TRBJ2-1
TGTGCCAGCAGTTTGACAGGTCACAATGAGCAGTTCTTC
CASSLTGHNEQFF
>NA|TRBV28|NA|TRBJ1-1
TGTGCCAGCGCCGAAGGAGGGCAGGGTACGTTTAAGACTGAAGCTTTCTTT
CASAEGGQGTFKTEAFF
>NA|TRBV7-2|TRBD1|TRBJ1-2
TGTGCCAGCAGCCAAGACAGGGAAGATGGCTACACCTTC
CASSQDREDGYTF
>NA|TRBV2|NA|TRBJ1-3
TGTGCCAGCAGATACAGGGAGACTGGAAACACCATATATTTT
CASRYRETGNTIYF
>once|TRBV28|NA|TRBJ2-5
TGTGCCAGCAACGGGTCAGAAGAGACCCAGTACTTC
CASNGSEETQYF
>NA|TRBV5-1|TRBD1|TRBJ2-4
TGCGCCAGCAGCCCCGGGACAGAAAGCCCCCCCCGGGACTTC
CASSPGTESPPRDF
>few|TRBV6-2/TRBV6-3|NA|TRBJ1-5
TGTGCCAGCAGCACGACTGGGAATCAGCCCCAGCATTTT
CASSTTGNQPQHF
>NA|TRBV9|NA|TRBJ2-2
TGTGCCAGCAGCGGGCAGGGTTACACCGGGGAGCTGTTTTTT
CASSGQGYTGELFF
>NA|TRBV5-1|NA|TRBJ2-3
TGCGCCAGCAGCTCTGTAGGGGGCACAGATACGCAGTATTTT
CASSSVGGTDTQYF
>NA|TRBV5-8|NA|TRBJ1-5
TGTGCCAGCAGCTCCGGCGGCACTCGGGGTGAGAGACAGCCCCAGCATTTT
CASSSGGTRGERQPQHF
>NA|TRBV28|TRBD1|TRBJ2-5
TGTGCCAGCAGCTCCCGGGACAGGGGTTCGGAGACCCAGTACTTC
CASSSRDRGSETQYF
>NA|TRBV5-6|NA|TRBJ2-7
TGTGCCAGCAGCCCTTTATCTGGGGCGGGGGAGCAGTACTTC
CASSPLSGAGEQYF